The rows below give T cell receptor beta chains drawn from one sample of a study of blood T cells in healthy people across ages. TCRdb analysed the 5' RACE reads with MiXCR anew, one entry per CDR3 protein. The table shows hundreds of thousands of distinct CDR3 sequences, with around 32% occurring only once. The specimen sequenced was blood. Receptors were obtained from a woman aged 80 or older in good health. The CDR3 runs from the conserved cysteine through the conserved F or W. The order of the fields is CDR3 DNA, CDR3 protein, clone size, V gene, D gene, J gene. The D gene is left open where the match is weak. The size of a clone is reported for some rows only, either as once, few or many, or as a class for expanded clones.

cdr3_nt: TGTGCCAGCAGCTCTCCAGCAACAGGAGGGTTATTCTATGGCTACACCTTC; cdr3_aa: CASSSPATGGLFYGYTF; clone_size: many; v_call: TRBV5-6; d_call: .; j_call: TRBJ1-2
cdr3_nt: TGCAGTGCTAGCTACCGCGGAGGGACCACTGAAGCTTTCTTT; cdr3_aa: CSASYRGGTTEAFF; clone_size: many; v_call: TRBV20-1; d_call: .; j_call: TRBJ1-1
cdr3_nt: TGTGCCAGCAGTAATAGCGGGGGGGCCCGAGGGTACGAGCAGTACTTC; cdr3_aa: CASSNSGGARGYEQYF; clone_size: few; v_call: TRBV28; d_call: TRBD2; j_call: TRBJ2-7
cdr3_nt: TGTGCCAGCAGTGAATATCGTGGGAGCTCCTACAATGAGCAGTTCTTC; cdr3_aa: CASSEYRGSSYNEQFF; clone_size: many; v_call: TRBV25-1; d_call: .; j_call: TRBJ2-1
cdr3_nt: TGCAGTGCTAGTCACCCCCGGACCCTGTCTAATGAGCAGTTCTTC; cdr3_aa: CSASHPRTLSNEQFF; clone_size: .; v_call: TRBV20-1; d_call: .; j_call: TRBJ2-1
cdr3_nt: TGCGCCAGCAGCTTGGACTCGCGGGGGGGAGATACGCAGTATTTT; cdr3_aa: CASSLDSRGGDTQYF; clone_size: many; v_call: TRBV5-1; d_call: TRBD2; j_call: TRBJ2-3
cdr3_nt: TGCAGCGTCGACGAGGGCCCTGGTGAGCAGTACTTC; cdr3_aa: CSVDEGPGEQYF; clone_size: .; v_call: TRBV29-1; d_call: .; j_call: TRBJ2-7
cdr3_nt: TGCGCCAGCAGCTTCAGTCGAGGGAACGAGCAGTACTTC; cdr3_aa: CASSFSRGNEQYF; clone_size: many; v_call: TRBV5-1; d_call: .; j_call: TRBJ2-7
cdr3_nt: TGTGCCAGCAGCCCCTTGAAAATACTCGGACATGGCTACACCTTC; cdr3_aa: CASSPLKILGHGYTF; clone_size: many; v_call: TRBV7-2; d_call: .; j_call: TRBJ1-2
cdr3_nt: TGTGCCAGCAGCCGGACGACAGGGAGCAATCAGCCCCAGCATTTT; cdr3_aa: CASSRTTGSNQPQHF; clone_size: .; v_call: TRBV3-1; d_call: TRBD1; j_call: TRBJ1-5
cdr3_nt: TGCGCCAGCAGCCACCCGGGACAGGGGAAGACCCAGTACTTC; cdr3_aa: CASSHPGQGKTQYF; clone_size: .; v_call: TRBV5-1; d_call: TRBD1; j_call: TRBJ2-5
cdr3_nt: TGTGCCAGCAGCTTAGCGCAAATAAGCAGATTCGTATCCTACGAGCAGTACTTC; cdr3_aa: CASSLAQISRFVSYEQYF; clone_size: many; v_call: TRBV7-2; d_call: .; j_call: TRBJ2-7
cdr3_nt: TGTGCCATCAGTGCTTCGGGACTAGGAGTCGCAGATACGCAGTATTTT; cdr3_aa: CAISASGLGVADTQYF; clone_size: few; v_call: TRBV10-3; d_call: TRBD2; j_call: TRBJ2-3
cdr3_nt: TGCAGCGTTGAAGGGGGACACAACTATGGCTACACCTTC; cdr3_aa: CSVEGGHNYGYTF; clone_size: .; v_call: TRBV29-1; d_call: .; j_call: TRBJ1-2
cdr3_nt: TGTGCCAGCAGCGACAATTCGGGGACGCGACAGCCCCAGCATTTT; cdr3_aa: CASSDNSGTRQPQHF; clone_size: many; v_call: TRBV7-2; d_call: .; j_call: TRBJ1-5
cdr3_nt: TGTGCCTGGGGACGCCAGAACACTGAAGCTTTCTTT; cdr3_aa: CAWGRQNTEAFF; clone_size: .; v_call: TRBV30; d_call: .; j_call: TRBJ1-1
cdr3_nt: TGTGCCAGCAGCTTATCGGGACAGGGTTACTCCTACGAGCAGTACTTC; cdr3_aa: CASSLSGQGYSYEQYF; clone_size: many; v_call: TRBV7-2; d_call: TRBD1; j_call: TRBJ2-7
cdr3_nt: TGTGCCATCAGTTCCGTAACCTACGAGCAGTACTTC; cdr3_aa: CAISSVTYEQYF; clone_size: .; v_call: TRBV10-3; d_call: .; j_call: TRBJ2-7
cdr3_nt: TGTGCCAGCAGCTCCTCAGGGCCCCATTCACCCCTCCACTTT; cdr3_aa: CASSSSGPHSPLHF; clone_size: .; v_call: TRBV7-9; d_call: .; j_call: TRBJ1-6
cdr3_nt: TGTGCCAGCAGCCGTGGGGGGGCTGGCAATCAGCCCCAGCATTTT; cdr3_aa: CASSRGGAGNQPQHF; clone_size: .; v_call: TRBV5-5; d_call: .; j_call: TRBJ1-5
cdr3_nt: TGTGCCAGCAGCTTATTCGAGGGACCCGGGGCGGGACCCCTCCACTTT; cdr3_aa: CASSLFEGPGAGPLHF; clone_size: many; v_call: TRBV7-2; d_call: .; j_call: TRBJ1-6
cdr3_nt: TGTGCCAGCAGCAAATACGGGAGGGGGGGCCTCCGGGAGACCCAGTACTTC; cdr3_aa: CASSKYGRGGLRETQYF; clone_size: many; v_call: TRBV21-1; d_call: .; j_call: TRBJ2-5
cdr3_nt: TGTGCCTGGAGTCCAAGGGTGGTCGTGAACACTGAAGCTTTCTTT; cdr3_aa: CAWSPRVVVNTEAFF; clone_size: few; v_call: TRBV30; d_call: .; j_call: TRBJ1-1
cdr3_nt: TGTGCTAGTGCCCCGAGGGCGGCCGGGGGACCTACTGGAGCTTTCTTT; cdr3_aa: CASAPRAAGGPTGAFF; clone_size: few; v_call: TRBV12-5; d_call: .; j_call: TRBJ1-1
cdr3_nt: TGTGCCAGTCGAGATGAGGGGGCGATCTACAATGAGCAGTTCTTC; cdr3_aa: CASRDEGAIYNEQFF; clone_size: few; v_call: TRBV27; d_call: TRBD1; j_call: TRBJ2-1
cdr3_nt: TGCAGTGCGCGGCGGAGGGTCACAGGGGCCTATGGCTACACCTTC; cdr3_aa: CSARRRVTGAYGYTF; clone_size: many; v_call: TRBV20-1; d_call: TRBD1; j_call: TRBJ1-2
cdr3_nt: TGTGCCAGCAGTAGCCGGGACAGGGGAAAAGAGACCCAGTACTTC; cdr3_aa: CASSSRDRGKETQYF; clone_size: many; v_call: TRBV28; d_call: TRBD1; j_call: TRBJ2-5
cdr3_nt: TGTGCCAGCAGTTACTACAGGGCCTCTTGGTATGGCTACACCTTC; cdr3_aa: CASSYYRASWYGYTF; clone_size: many; v_call: TRBV6-2/TRBV6-3; d_call: .; j_call: TRBJ1-2
cdr3_nt: TGTGCCAGCCTAAGGAGCCCGGCAAGGACAGATACGCAGTATTTT; cdr3_aa: CASLRSPARTDTQYF; clone_size: many; v_call: TRBV6-1; d_call: .; j_call: TRBJ2-3
cdr3_nt: TGTGCCAGCAGCCAAGACCCACCAGGGGGTTATAGCAATCAGCCCCAGCATTTT; cdr3_aa: CASSQDPPGGYSNQPQHF; clone_size: many; v_call: TRBV3-1; d_call: TRBD1; j_call: TRBJ1-5
cdr3_nt: TGTGCCAGCAGCCCATACAGGGGGGAACTTAGTGGCTACACCTTC; cdr3_aa: CASSPYRGELSGYTF; clone_size: .; v_call: TRBV7-3; d_call: TRBD1; j_call: TRBJ1-2
cdr3_nt: TGTGCCAGCCGGAGGGCTAGCCAAGAGACCCAGTACTTC; cdr3_aa: CASRRASQETQYF; clone_size: many; v_call: TRBV11-1; d_call: .; j_call: TRBJ2-5